This TCR beta chain was found in a study of blood T cell repertoires in COVID-19. On the study more broadly: Material from acute and convalescent COVID-19 was sourced from the United States, Italy and Spain. The analysed material was cDNA or gDNA that came from T cells, B-cell-depleted T cells, or PBMCs.

The table lists this clone with a few counts. Authors' data handling: The assay estimated nucleated cells by amplifying reference gene primers. Clones were sequenced by immunoSEQ multiplex PCR, and TCRdb holds only the in-frame ones, with some missing. The V and J calls and the clone size are those of that table, but D and trimming were determined from the DNA. Of roughly 80,000 clones in the sample, 80% to 90% were seen once. Source material: peripheral blood. The sequence was collected from a man aged 50 or older with active COVID-19.

The CDR3 DNA reads TGTGCCAGCGGGAGGGCCAGGGGAGTTTGGTACGAGCAGTACTTC. The encoded protein is CASGRARGVWYEQYF. The chain carries TRBV14 and TRBJ2-7, with TRBD2 as a possible D gene (7 bases). Per the germline V gene, CDR1 is SGHDN and CDR2 is FVKESK. This CDR3 region has 15 residues. The ends were cut back, 8 bases at V and 4 bases at J, with 21 bases in the middle.